This entry lists 27 T cell receptor beta chains sequenced from one sample in a study of blood T cells in healthy people across ages (dated by TCRdb to between 2014 and 2017). Library preparation used 5' RACE. For sequencing, an Illumina HiSeq 2500 was employed. A second PCR of about 6 to 12 cycles was performed with a sample-barcoded 5' primer and a J-beta primer mix. The public sequencing data were trimmed at Q25 with fastp and processed into clonotypes with MiXCR by TCRdb, which kept only in-frame beta chains. Here each entry gathers all rows of one CDR3 protein and keeps the most common genes and DNA. The sample table shows some 860,000 distinct CDR3 sequences, and 56% are seen once. The ten largest clones take up about a quarter of the sample. Input material: blood. Receptors originate from a man in his forties or fifties in good health.

The chain combines TRBV5-1 with TRBJ2-3; D call uncertain. Germline V gene data show CDR1 as SGHRS and CDR2 as YFSETQ. This CDR3 is 11 amino acids long. With 5 bases removed from V and 4 bases from J, the gap between germline ends came to 5 bases. The CDR3 nucleotides are TGCGCCAGCAGATACGCAGATACGCAGTATTTT. This encodes CASRYADTQYF.

This chain uses TRBV5-6 with TRBJ2-1, with 9 bases identical to TRBD2. Germline values: CDR1 SGHDT, CDR2 YYEEEE. The CDR3 length is 16 residues. The J segment lost 6 bases and the V segment lost 0 bases, leaving 7 bases of the junction unmatched. CDR3: CASSLVGTSSLNEQFF. The CDR3 DNA follows: TGTGCCAGCAGCTTGGTAGGGACTAGCTCTCTCAATGAGCAGTTCTTC.

The J gene is TRBJ1-2, the V gene TRBV29-1, with unresolved D. The germline CDR1 and CDR2 sequences are SQVTM and ANQGSEA. Trimming pared 1 base from V and 6 bases from J, leaving 15 bases between. The CDR3 spans 14 residues. The CDR3 coding sequence is TGCAGCGTTGAAGCGTCCCGGGGATGGCATGGCTACACCTTC. Translation gives CSVEASRGWHGYTF.

J is TRBJ2-2 and V is TRBV28; 14 nucleotides line up with TRBD2. Germline trimming cut 8 bases from V and 4 bases from J; bases unmatched to any gene: 9. The length of the CDR3 is 17 residues. Germline CDR1 reads MDHEN; CDR2 reads SYDVKM. In nucleotides, the CDR3 is TGTGCCAGCCTTTATGGGACTAGCGGGAGTCCCACCGGGGAGCTGTTTTTT. Translated: CASLYGTSGSPTGELFF.

This sequence joins TRBV6-5 and TRBJ2-3, with D tentatively TRBD1 or TRBD2 (6 bases each). Per germline, CDR1 MNHEY and CDR2 SVGAGI. The CDR3 contains 15 residues. V was pared by 2 bases and J by 7 bases, with 16 bases between. CDR3 in amino acids: CASSYGDTGVNTQYF. The CDR3 DNA follows: TGTGCCAGCAGTTACGGGGACACGGGGGTAAATACGCAGTATTTT.

This clonotype came up once. V gene TRBV4-3 combines with J gene TRBJ1-5; D gene unclear. The V end was cut by 0 bases, the J end by 2 bases, with 11 bases between. This CDR3 is 16 amino acids long. Germline values: CDR1 LGHNA, CDR2 YSLEER. The CDR3 sequence: CASSQERVVGNQPQHF. The CDR3 DNA is TGCGCCAGCAGCCAAGAAAGGGTGGTGGGCAATCAGCCCCAGCATTTT.

The V gene is TRBV28, the J gene TRBJ1-5; TRBD1 aligns across 10 bases. The CDR3 spans 17 residues. J lost 3 bases, V lost 6 bases, and 11 bases had no gene match. CDR1 and CDR2 (germline): MDHEN, SYDVKM. The DNA for the CDR3 is TGTGCCAGCAGCTCCTACGCGGGACAGGGGACCAATCAGCCCCAGCATTTT. Translated, it gives CASSSYAGQGTNQPQHF.

This clonotype appeared a few times. The rearrangement uses TRBV7-3 and TRBJ2-3; 10 nucleotides match TRBD2. V lost 8 bases, J lost 3 bases, and 8 bases stayed unmatched. Germline values: CDR1 SGHTA, CDR2 FQGTGA. The CDR3 runs to 15 residues. CDR3 sequence reads: CASSGSSGRTDTQYF. In DNA form, the CDR3 reads TGTGCCAGCTCGGGGTCTAGCGGGAGAACAGATACGCAGTATTTT.

V usage is TRBV5-6 and J usage is TRBJ2-7, with D uncertain. The CDR3 is 15 amino acids. Germline V gives CDR1 SGHDT, CDR2 YYEEEE. Deletions cut 0 bases from V and 0 bases from J, with 10 bases between. The DNA for the CDR3 is TGTGCCAGCAGCTTGGTGGTGGGGTACTCCTACGAGCAGTACTTC. Translated: CASSLVVGYSYEQYF.

V usage is TRBV7-8 and J usage is TRBJ2-1; possibly TRBD2 for D (5 bases). Germline CDR1 SGHVS, CDR2 FQNEAQ. The CDR3 is made up of 18 amino acids. Trimming took off 0 bases at V and 3 bases at J, with 18 bases between the two ends. The CDR3 DNA sequence: TGTGCCAGCAGCTTAGCGGGATTCGGGCGGGCGGACTACAATGAGCAGTTCTTC. Translation: CASSLAGFGRADYNEQFF.

In this sample, this clonotype turned up a few times. The chain joins TRBV10-3 to TRBJ2-3; the D gene could be TRBD1 or TRBD2 (5 bases each). V lost 4 bases to trimming and J lost 4 bases, with 15 bases between them. Germline assignment: CDR1 ENHRY and CDR2 SYGVKD. This CDR3 has 15 amino acids. CDR3 nucleotides: TGTGCCATCAGTGCCGTGGGTGGGGACCCAGATACGCAGTATTTT. Protein: CAISAVGGDPDTQYF.

V and J are TRBV29-1 and TRBJ2-3, with D perhaps matching TRBD1 (6 bases). CDR1 is SQVTM and CDR2 is ANQGSEA in the germline V gene. Trimming removed 4 bases from V and 0 bases from J, with 29 bases in between. CDR3 length: 20 residues. The CDR3 sequence is CSVVWAWGHLSSHSTDTQYF. Written as DNA, the CDR3 is TGCAGCGTTGTTTGGGCGTGGGGACACCTCTCTTCGCACAGCACAGATACGCAGTATTTT.

This rearrangement joins TRBV20-1 to TRBJ1-2, with unresolved D. Germline values: CDR1 DFQATT, CDR2 SNEGSKA (reference sequence). V was cut by 3 bases and J by 8 bases, with 16 bases left in between. The CDR3 loop spans 13 amino acids. The CDR3 nucleotides are TGCAGTGCTAGGTTAATCGAAGGGTTGGGCTACACCTTC. Protein product: CSARLIEGLGYTF.

The V call is TRBV24-1, the J call TRBJ2-3; D is perhaps TRBD2 (5 bases). CDR1 is KGHDR and CDR2 is SFDVKD in the germline V gene. The CDR3 runs 14 residues. The V end lost 9 bases, the J end lost 5 bases, and 17 bases lay between the germline ends. The CDR3 sequence is CATEGATELDTQYF. The DNA of the CDR3 is TGTGCCACCGAGGGAGCGACCGAATTAGATACGCAGTATTTT.

The chain combines TRBV19 with TRBJ2-3; tentatively, D is TRBD2 (6 bases). CDR1 is LNHDA and CDR2 is SQIVND in the germline V gene (reference sequence). Trimming stripped 5 bases from V and 1 base from J, with 13 bases between. CDR3 length equals 15 residues. The CDR3 bases are TGTGCCAGTAGTGGGGTGGGACTTGGCACAGATACGCAGTATTTT. It translates to CASSGVGLGTDTQYF.

The chain has TRBV5-1 and TRBJ2-3; 10 bases line up with TRBD1. The CDR3 has 18 amino acids. The germline V gene has CDR1 SGHRS and CDR2 YFSETQ. V shed 4 bases and J 2 bases; nucleotides not matched to a gene: 13. CDR3 in DNA: TGCGCCAGCAGCGGGCGACAGGGGGCGGGCGTCTCCACAGATACGCAGTATTTT. Amino acid sequence: CASSGRQGAGVSTDTQYF.

J is TRBJ1-5 and V is TRBV29-1; maybe TRBD1 (6 bases). The CDR3 has 12 residues. The V and J ends lost 4 bases and 9 bases respectively, with 13 bases between them. CDR1 and CDR2 (germline): SQVTM, ANQGSEA. This chain's CDR3 is CSVVGVQGPQHF. In nucleotides, the CDR3 is TGCAGCGTTGTAGGGGTACAGGGGCCCCAGCATTTT. The complete variable domain, with remaining parts taken from reference TRBV29-1 and TRBJ1-5, reads SAVISQKPSRDICQRGTSLTIQCQVDSQVTMMFWYRQQPGQSLTLIATANQGSEATYESGFVIDKFPISRPNLTFSTLTVSNMSPEDSSIYLCSVVGVQGPQHFGDGTRLSIL.

The chain carries TRBV6-5 and TRBJ2-3, with D perhaps TRBD1 (5 bases). V was trimmed by 3 bases and J by 6 bases, leaving 10 bases between them. CDR3 length equals 13 residues. Per germline, CDR1 MNHEY and CDR2 SVGAGI. CDR3 region: CASSYQGRDTQYF. DNA of the CDR3: TGTGCCAGCAGTTATCAGGGTAGGGATACGCAGTATTTT.

V is TRBV5-1 and J is TRBJ2-6; 10 bases map to TRBD1. Per the germline V gene, CDR1 is SGHRS and CDR2 is YFSETQ. This CDR3 has 17 amino acids. V shed 2 bases, J shed 2 bases, and the junction held 4 bases outside the gene matches. In nucleotides, the CDR3 is TGCGCCAGCAGCTTAGATGGGACAGGGGCTGGGGCCAACGTCCTGACTTTC. Residues: CASSLDGTGAGANVLTF. Using reference TRBV5-1 and TRBJ2-6 for the parts outside the CDR3, the full variable domain is KAGVTQTPRYLIKTRGQQVTLSCSPISGHRSVSWYQQTPGQGLQFLFEYFSETQRNKGNFPGRFSGRQFSNSRSEMNVSTLELGDSALYLCASSLDGTGAGANVLTFGAGSRLTVL.

The chain is built from TRBV6-2 or TRBV6-3 and TRBJ1-6; possibly TRBD1 for D (5 bases). The CDR3 contains 14 residues. V was shortened by 6 bases and J by 10 bases, with 16 bases between the two germline ends. The V gene's germline CDR1 is MNHEY and CDR2 SVGEGT. CDR3 nucleotides: TGTGCCAGCAGCCCACCGGGGGTTCACTCACCCCTCCACTTT. It encodes CASSPPGVHSPLHF.

The CDR3 reads CASSGDSGRREQYF. For the CDR3, the DNA is TGTGCCAGCAGCGGCGATAGCGGGAGGCGTGAGCAGTACTTC. J is TRBJ2-7 and V is TRBV14, with 10 nucleotides matching TRBD2. The trim removed 5 bases at V and 7 bases at J, leaving 8 bases unmatched. This CDR3 region has 14 residues. Looked up from germline, CDR1 is SGHDN and CDR2 is FVKESK.

This clonotype has just a few counts. V and J are TRBV4-3 and TRBJ2-3, with D perhaps matching TRBD1 (6 bases). CDR1 is LGHNA and CDR2 is YSLEER in the germline V gene. Trimming pared 1 base from V and 1 base from J, leaving 6 bases between. There are 14 residues in the CDR3. CDR3 nucleotide sequence: TGCGCCAGCAGCCAAGGGACAGGCACAGATACGCAGTATTTT. Its protein is CASSQGTGTDTQYF.

The rearrangement links TRBV25-1 to TRBJ1-6; weak D call: TRBD1 (5 bases). V gave up 6 bases and J gave up 3 bases, with 9 bases separating them. CDR1 is MGHDK, CDR2 SYGVNS, per germline. This CDR3 contains 14 residues. CDR3 in amino acids: CASRGGVYNSPLHF. The CDR3 DNA reads as TGTGCCAGCAGGGGGGGTGTCTATAATTCACCCCTCCACTTT.

CDR3 amino acids: CASSLLFGGYSGANVLTF. CDR3 nucleotides: TGTGCCAGCAGCCTCCTATTTGGGGGCTACTCTGGGGCCAACGTCCTGACTTTC. The rearrangement links TRBV7-2 to TRBJ2-6; maybe TRBD1 (6 bases). This CDR3 comprises 18 residues. The germline V gene encodes CDR1 SGHTA and CDR2 FQGNSA. V dropped 5 bases and J dropped 0 bases, with 17 bases sitting between them.

This clonotype was found once. The chain carries TRBV7-9 and TRBJ1-2, with D hard to call. V lost 5 bases, J lost 0 bases, and 10 bases lay in between. The CDR3 runs 14 residues. The germline V gene has CDR1 SEHNR and CDR2 FQNEAQ (reference sequence). The DNA of the CDR3 is TGTGCCAGCAGCATGCAAGCTGCTAACTATGGCTACACCTTC. This codes for CASSMQAANYGYTF.

The chain couples TRBV7-2 to TRBJ1-4; a weak D match, TRBD1 (6 bases). The CDR3 contains 17 residues. Trimming stripped 2 bases from V and 7 bases from J, with 20 bases between. The V gene's germline CDR1 is SGHTA and CDR2 FQGNSA. In nucleotides, the CDR3 is TGTGCCAGCAGCTTAAATACAGGGCGGGGAGTAAGTGAAAAACTGTTTTTT. Translation: CASSLNTGRGVSEKLFF.

The table lists this clonotype with a few counts. This chain joins TRBV12-3 or TRBV12-4 and TRBJ2-2; D may correspond to TRBD1 or TRBD2 (5 bases each). The CDR3 has 15 amino acids. Trimming removed 6 bases from V and 0 bases from J, with 11 bases in between. CDR3 bases: TGTGCCAGCAGACCCATGGGGGCGAACACCGGGGAGCTGTTTTTT. Encoded protein: CASRPMGANTGELFF.